One sample yielded the 2 T cell receptor beta chains listed below, sequenced in a study of identical twins' blood T cells. TCRdb re-called the 5' RACE reads with MiXCR, one entry per CDR3 protein. The table records a few hundred thousand distinct CDR3 sequences, roughly 28% of them present only once. Sequenced input: PBMCs. Every receptor here comes from a woman between 18 and 55 years old in good health.

This chain connects TRBV6-2 or TRBV6-3 to TRBJ2-7, with D possibly matching TRBD1 (6 bases). Germline CDR1 MNHEY, CDR2 SVGEGT. This CDR3 spans 12 amino acids. The CDR3 spells CSTRTVSYEQYF. The CDR3, as DNA: TGTTCCACTAGGACAGTCTCCTACGAGCAGTACTTC.

This clonotype was detected many times. The chain uses TRBV5-1 and TRBJ1-5, with a weak D call TRBD1 (5 bases). The V gene lost 0 bases and the J gene lost 2 bases, with 9 bases spanning the gap. CDR1 is SGHRS, CDR2 YFSETQ, per germline. The CDR3 runs 15 residues. The CDR3 bases are TGCGCCAGCAGCTTGGGTGGGGCTGGCAATCAGCCCCAGCATTTT. Translation gives CASSLGGAGNQPQHF.